Listed below are T cell receptor beta chains from one sample, sequenced in a study of beta chain features in type 1 diabetes. Repertoires were generated with immunoSEQ multiplex PCR, while TCRdb's copy carries only in-frame clones and drops some. The sample carries 300,000 to 350,000 clones, around 13% recorded once. The material sequenced was central memory CD4+ T cells from blood. Every receptor here comes from a young man in good health. CDR3s include the opening cysteine and the closing phenylalanine or tryptophan. Each record gives: V gene, clone size, J gene, CDR3 protein. Part of the rows lack a size; the others show once, few, many or a class for expanded clones.

v_call: TRBV29-1; clone_size: few; j_call: TRBJ1-1; cdr3_aa: CSAQPSGTEAFF
v_call: TRBV7-9; clone_size: few; j_call: TRBJ2-2; cdr3_aa: CASSFLGVDTGELFF
v_call: TRBV7-2; clone_size: .; j_call: TRBJ2-1; cdr3_aa: CASSSLWTSGRAGNEQFF
v_call: TRBV4-2; clone_size: few; j_call: TRBJ2-1; cdr3_aa: CASSSSAGEQFF
v_call: TRBV1; clone_size: .; j_call: TRBJ1-5; cdr3_aa: CTSSQDGRAIRGPQHF
v_call: TRBV2; clone_size: .; j_call: TRBJ1-1; cdr3_aa: CASSGQVNTEAFF
v_call: TRBV7-2; clone_size: few; j_call: TRBJ2-1; cdr3_aa: CASSISGTLRGDEQFF
v_call: TRBV13; clone_size: .; j_call: TRBJ2-7; cdr3_aa: CASSLSANSGYEQYF
v_call: TRBV27; clone_size: few; j_call: TRBJ1-5; cdr3_aa: CASSLYGDQPQHF
v_call: TRBV9; clone_size: .; j_call: TRBJ1-1; cdr3_aa: CASSVGLGQGMTEAFF
v_call: TRBV29-1; clone_size: few; j_call: TRBJ1-2; cdr3_aa: CSSRGDDSYTF
v_call: TRBV5-1; clone_size: .; j_call: TRBJ2-5; cdr3_aa: CASTLQETQYF
v_call: TRBV15; clone_size: few; j_call: TRBJ2-2; cdr3_aa: CATSPLRSRAGELFF
v_call: TRBV9; clone_size: few; j_call: TRBJ2-7; cdr3_aa: CASSATSGAYEQYF
v_call: TRBV10-3; clone_size: few; j_call: TRBJ2-5; cdr3_aa: CAISKQGEETQYF
v_call: TRBV4-2; clone_size: many; j_call: TRBJ2-5; cdr3_aa: CASSQGLQGAVTQYF
v_call: TRBV4-1; clone_size: few; j_call: TRBJ2-7; cdr3_aa: CASSQALGQTFF
v_call: TRBV7-2; clone_size: .; j_call: TRBJ2-3; cdr3_aa: CASSLTGGVGTDTQYF
v_call: TRBV27; clone_size: few; j_call: TRBJ2-5; cdr3_aa: CASRLIQGGEETQYF
v_call: TRBV5-4; clone_size: .; j_call: TRBJ2-2; cdr3_aa: CASSSYRAYTGELFF
v_call: TRBV27; clone_size: few; j_call: TRBJ2-2; cdr3_aa: CASSSRAFANTGELFF
v_call: TRBV7-2; clone_size: many; j_call: TRBJ2-1; cdr3_aa: CASSPHSSGSEQFF
v_call: TRBV7-3; clone_size: .; j_call: TRBJ2-3; cdr3_aa: CASSSDPGDTQYF
v_call: TRBV27; clone_size: few; j_call: TRBJ2-1; cdr3_aa: CASSRQGGSSYNEQFF
v_call: TRBV13; clone_size: few; j_call: TRBJ1-5; cdr3_aa: CASSTREGAQHF
v_call: TRBV21-1; clone_size: .; j_call: TRBJ2-3; cdr3_aa: CASSATSGGARDTQYF
v_call: TRBV9; clone_size: few; j_call: TRBJ2-3; cdr3_aa: CASSVGTDTQYF
v_call: TRBV7-6; clone_size: many; j_call: TRBJ2-2; cdr3_aa: CASSLTNTGELFF
v_call: TRBV7-2; clone_size: .; j_call: TRBJ1-1; cdr3_aa: CASSFGPQGNTEAFF
v_call: TRBV12-5; clone_size: .; j_call: TRBJ1-5; cdr3_aa: CASGLVLGGNQPQHF
v_call: TRBV7-9; clone_size: .; j_call: TRBJ2-1; cdr3_aa: CASSLAQGPRFF
v_call: TRBV28; clone_size: .; j_call: TRBJ1-3; cdr3_aa: CASSFLAGGIRNTIYF
v_call: TRBV7-9; clone_size: many; j_call: TRBJ1-4; cdr3_aa: CASSLATGSHEKLFF
v_call: TRBV18; clone_size: few; j_call: TRBJ1-2; cdr3_aa: CASSPGQTNYGYTF
v_call: TRBV14; clone_size: .; j_call: TRBJ1-2; cdr3_aa: CASSQVKAGGYTF